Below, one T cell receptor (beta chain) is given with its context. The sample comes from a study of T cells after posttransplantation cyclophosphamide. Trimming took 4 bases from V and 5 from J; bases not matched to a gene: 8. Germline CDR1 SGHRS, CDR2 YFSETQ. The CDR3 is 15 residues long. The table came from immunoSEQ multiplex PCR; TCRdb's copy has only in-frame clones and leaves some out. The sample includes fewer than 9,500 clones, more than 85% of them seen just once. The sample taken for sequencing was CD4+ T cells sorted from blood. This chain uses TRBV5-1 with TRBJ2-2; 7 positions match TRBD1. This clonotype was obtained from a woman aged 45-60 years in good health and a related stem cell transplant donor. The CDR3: CASSIGTVGTGELFF. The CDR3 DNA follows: TGCGCCAGCAGCATCGGGACAGTCGGAACCGGGGAGCTGTTTTTT. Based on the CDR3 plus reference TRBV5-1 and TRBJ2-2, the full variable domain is KAGVTQTPRYLIKTRGQQVTLSCSPISGHRSVSWYQQTPGQGLQFLFEYFSETQRNKGNFPGRFSGRQFSNSRSEMNVSTLELGDSALYLCASSIGTVGTGELFFGEGSRLTVL.